This TCR beta chain appears in the sequencing data of a study of blood T cell repertoires in COVID-19. Study background: Sources were T cells, B-cell-depleted T cells, or PBMCs; the material itself was cDNA or gDNA.

Recovered Cohort 3 donors showed two negative PCRs, clearance, or symptom resolution. Sequenced by immunoSEQ multiplex PCR; TCRdb stores in-frame clones only, minus some. The sample consists of 280,000 or so clones, around 85% of them appearing once. This CDR3 region has 14 residues. Germline V gives CDR1 MGHRA, CDR2 YSYEKL. J gave up 5 bases and V 3 bases, and 6 bases lay outside the gene matches. The clonotype comes from a man aged 30 to 39 who had recovered from COVID-19. V gene TRBV4-1 combines with J gene TRBJ2-5, with 7 bases matching TRBD1. Input material: PBMCs or T cells enriched from blood (not recorded which). The DNA for the CDR3 is TGCGCCAGCAGCCATCCGACAGGGTGGGAGACCCAGTACTTC. This codes for CASSHPTGWETQYF.